One sample yielded the 6 T cell receptor beta chains listed below, sequenced in a study of quantifying T cell responses using KT2 cells. Background on the study: cDNA was made from DNase-treated RNA using alpha and beta constant primers.

An oligo carrying a UMI was ligated to the cDNA 3' end. First-round PCR used about 4 cycles and beta primers RC1.1 and RC1.2 covering TRBC1 and TRBC2. TCRdb recomputed calls from the UMI-ligation and nested PCR reads with MiXCR, one row per CDR3 protein. Of about 41,000 distinct CDR3 sequences detected, about a sixth appear once; the ten largest clones hold approximately 40%. Sequencing was performed on PBMCs spiked with cells of the T cell clone KT2. The receptors come from a human donor.

This clonotype was counted a few times. The CDR3 loop is CASSDSGMSKNIQYF. The CDR3 DNA is TGTGCCAGCAGCGATAGCGGGATGTCCAAAAACATTCAGTACTTC. This rearrangement joins TRBV6-5 to TRBJ2-4; TRBD2 matches at 8 bases. This CDR3 region has 15 residues. V was clipped by 6 bases and J by 2 bases; unmatched bases: 6. Germline-derived CDR1 and CDR2 are MNHEY and SVGAGI.

The chain couples TRBV4-3 to TRBJ2-2; D uncertain. V was clipped by 0 bases and J by 3 bases, with 5 bases between them. Per germline, CDR1 LGHNA and CDR2 YSLEER. This CDR3 is 14 amino acids long. The CDR3 loop is CASSQDWDTGELFF. The CDR3 nucleotides read TGCGCCAGCAGCCAAGATTGGGACACCGGGGAGCTGTTTTTT.

This chain's CDR3 is CASSLALAGGPDTQYF. CDR3 nucleotide sequence: TGTGCCAGCAGCTTAGCGCTAGCGGGGGGTCCAGATACGCAGTATTTT. The chain couples TRBV7-6 to TRBJ2-3; 11 bases are shared with TRBD2. The ends lost 0 bases at V and 4 bases at J; junction bases unmatched: 3. Germline CDR1 is SGHVS and CDR2 is FNYEAQ. The CDR3 totals 16 residues.

This clonotype was observed a handful of times. V usage is TRBV5-1 and J usage is TRBJ2-6, with a possible D match to TRBD2 (5 bases). CDR3 length equals 14 residues. V dropped 9 bases and J dropped 3 bases, with 13 bases sitting between them. The V gene's germline CDR1 is SGHRS and CDR2 YFSETQ. CDR3 residues: CATAEGFGANVLTF. CDR3 nucleotides: TGCGCCACCGCTGAGGGCTTTGGGGCCAACGTCCTGACTTTC.

The chain links TRBV24-1 to TRBJ1-1; D is unresolved. The germline V and J ends were trimmed by 7 bases and 1 base, with 9 bases remaining between them. The CDR3 contains 13 residues. CDR1 and CDR2 (germline): KGHDR, SFDVKD. This chain's CDR3 is CATRGGRNTEAFF. CDR3 DNA: TGTGCCACCAGGGGAGGACGGAACACTGAAGCTTTCTTT.

The sample holds a few counts of this clonotype. The chain uses TRBV27 and TRBJ2-1; TRBD2 matches 7 bases. With V trimmed by 3 bases and J by 8 bases, 10 bases remained unmatched. CDR3 length equals 15 residues. The germline gives CDR1 MNHEY, CDR2 SMNVEV (reference sequence). Here the CDR3 DNA reads TGTGCCAGCAGTTTTGTGCTGGGAGGGCACGATGAGCAGTTCTTC. It yields the protein CASSFVLGGHDEQFF.